These 22 T cell receptor beta chains originate from one sample sequenced in a study of OX40 agonist ivuxolimab in advanced cancers. This table comes from immunoSEQ multiplex PCR, and its TCRdb copy is limited to in-frame clones, with some not included. The table has under 40,000 clones, about 74% seen once. This specimen was CD4+ or CD8+ T cells sorted from blood, taken in a trial of the OX40 agonist ivuxolimab. The origin of the receptors is an adult with an advanced solid tumor such as melanoma, head and neck, liver or kidney cancer.

This clone has a handful of counts. The chain has TRBV9 and TRBJ1-2, with a possible D match to TRBD1 (5 bases). V lost 0 bases to trimming and J lost 7 bases, with 16 bases between them. Germline V CDR1 and CDR2: SGDLS, YYNGEE. The CDR3 is 15 amino acids. CDR3 DNA sequence: TGTGCCAGCAGCGTAGACGTCGGGGGAATTGGTGGCTACACCTTC. Residues: CASSVDVGGIGGYTF.

Regarding this clone: The sample holds other DNA sequences that translate to the same CDR3. The chain joins TRBV19 to TRBJ1-2; tentative D call: TRBD1 (6 bases). With 6 bases removed from V and 4 bases from J, the gap between germline ends came to 15 bases. The CDR3 is made up of 14 amino acids. Germline CDR1 is LNHDA and CDR2 is SQIVND (reference sequence). The CDR3 region has the DNA TGTGCCAGTAGCCCCCTCCGGGACACCTATGGCTACACCTTC. Translating it yields CASSPLRDTYGYTF.

This clone has only one observation. The chain carries TRBV11-2 and TRBJ1-4; TRBD1 agrees at 7 bases. V lost 7 bases and J lost 1; bases outside the gene matches: 12. Looked up from germline, CDR1 is SGHAT and CDR2 is FQNNGV. The CDR3 has 17 residues. For the CDR3, the DNA is TGTGCCAGCACTAGGGACAGTAGACTTCTAACTAATGAAAAACTGTTTTTT. This translates into CASTRDSRLLTNEKLFF.

The genes are TRBV5-4 and TRBJ2-1; D possibly uses TRBD1 or TRBD2 (5 bases each). The CDR3 consists of 14 residues. Germline assignment: CDR1 SGHNT and CDR2 YYREEE (reference sequence). The V and J ends lost 0 bases and 9 bases respectively, with 13 bases between them. The DNA of the CDR3 is TGTGCCAGCAGCTTGGTTACAGAGGGGCCTGAGCAGTTCTTC. This translates into CASSLVTEGPEQFF.

The CDR3 DNA sequence: TGCGCCAGCAGCTTGGGGGACAGGGATATTACTGAAGCTTTCTTT. It codes for CASSLGDRDITEAFF. The chain combines TRBV5-1 with TRBJ1-1; 9 positions match TRBD1. V lost 0 bases to trimming and J lost 5 bases; unmatched junction nucleotides: 5. CDR1 is SGHRS, CDR2 YFSETQ, per germline. This CDR3 contains 15 residues.

The V call is TRBV5-1, the J call TRBJ2-3; tentative D call: TRBD2 (6 bases). V lost 8 bases and J lost 2, with 15 bases in between. There are 14 residues in the CDR3. Germline loops: CDR1 SGHRS, CDR2 YFSETQ. The CDR3 spells CASSRAGYTDTQYF. Here the CDR3 DNA reads TGCGCCAGTTCAAGGGCGGGATACACAGATACGCAGTATTTT. The variable domain in full, completed from reference TRBV5-1 and TRBJ2-3, reads KAGVTQTPRYLIKTRGQQVTLSCSPISGHRSVSWYQQTPGQGLQFLFEYFSETQRNKGNFPGRFSGRQFSNSRSEMNVSTLELGDSALYLCASSRAGYTDTQYFGPGTRLTVL.

The V gene is TRBV2, the J gene TRBJ1-1, with D unclear. The CDR3 totals 15 residues. Germline V gene lookup returns CDR1 SNHLY and CDR2 FYNNEI. V lost 8 bases and J 1 base, leaving 17 bases between the germline ends. The CDR3 nucleotides read TGTGCCAGCGCCCGAGGTAGGACGGAGAACACTGAAGCTTTCTTT. Amino acids: CASARGRTENTEAFF.

J is TRBJ2-2 and V is TRBV2; TRBD1 aligns across 11 bases. The trim removed 8 bases at V and 6 bases at J, leaving 2 bases unmatched. CDR3 length: 13 amino acids. Germline values: CDR1 SNHLY, CDR2 FYNNEI. The CDR3 loop reads CASGGQGAGELFF. The DNA for the CDR3 is TGTGCCAGCGGGGGACAGGGGGCCGGGGAGCTGTTTTTT. The whole variable domain, filled in from reference TRBV2 and TRBJ2-2, reads EPEVTQTPSHQVTQMGQEVILRCVPISNHLYFYWYRQILGQKVEFLVSFYNNEISEKSEIFDDQFSVERPDGSNFTLKIRSTKLEDSAMYFCASGGQGAGELFFGEGSRLTVL.

This chain uses TRBV19 with TRBJ1-3; no clear D gene. CDR1 is LNHDA and CDR2 is SQIVND in the germline V gene (reference sequence). The CDR3 loop spans 18 amino acids. Trimming took off 3 bases at V and 0 bases at J, with 18 bases between the two ends. CDR3 amino acids: CASSIGTRTRSSGNTIYF. The CDR3 bases are TGTGCCAGTAGTATCGGTACCCGGACCAGGAGCTCTGGAAACACCATATATTTT.

This chain connects TRBV6-5 to TRBJ1-3; weak D call: TRBD1 (5 bases). Germline CDR1 reads MNHEY; CDR2 reads SVGAGI. The V gene lost 4 bases and the J gene lost 2 bases, with 9 bases spanning the gap. This CDR3 is 14 amino acids long. CDR3 sequence: CASSSGLTGNTIYF. DNA for the CDR3: TGTGCCAGCAGTTCGGGACTAACTGGAAACACCATATATTTT.

CDR3 coding DNA: TGTGCCAGCTCACTCATCCCAGGGACAGGATCCATGAACACTGAAGCTTTCTTT. Translating it yields CASSLIPGTGSMNTEAFF. V usage is TRBV18 and J usage is TRBJ1-1; 8 nucleotides match TRBD1. The J segment lost 0 bases and the V segment lost 4 bases, leaving 13 bases of the junction unmatched. From germline, CDR1 is KGHSH and CDR2 LQKENI. This CDR3 contains 18 residues.

The chain recombines TRBV7-3 with TRBJ2-3; D remains ambiguous. The CDR3 has 13 residues. Per the germline V gene, CDR1 is SGHTA and CDR2 is FQGTGA. Trimming shortened V by 5 bases and J by 7 bases, and 13 bases separated the two germline ends. CDR3 in amino acids: CASSRIRDHTQYF. In DNA, the CDR3 is TGTGCCAGCAGCCGGATTAGGGATCATACGCAGTATTTT. The whole variable domain, remainder taken from reference TRBV7-3 and TRBJ2-3, is GAGVSQTPSNKVTEKGKYVELRCDPISGHTALYWYRQSLGQGPEFLIYFQGTGAADDSGLPNDRFFAVRPEGSVSTLKIQRTERGDSAVYLCASSRIRDHTQYFGPGTRLTVL.

J is TRBJ1-3 and V is TRBV28; TRBD1 matches at 7 bases. Germline V lookup: CDR1 MDHEN, CDR2 SYDVKM. V shed 6 bases, J shed 2 bases, and the junction held 10 bases outside the gene matches. This CDR3 comprises 16 residues. DNA of the CDR3: TGTGCCAGCAGCCCTACAGACAGGGAAGCTGGAAACACCATATATTTT. Translated, it gives CASSPTDREAGNTIYF.

This clone has only one observation. The chain links TRBV7-9 to TRBJ2-7; D may be TRBD1 or TRBD2 (5 bases each). Germline V gene lookup returns CDR1 SEHNR and CDR2 FQNEAQ (reference sequence). The CDR3 has 14 residues. Deletions cut 1 base from V and 6 bases from J, with 13 bases between. DNA for the CDR3: TGTGCCAGCAGCTTAGAGGGTTTTGGGACCGAGCAGTACTTC. This sequence encodes CASSLEGFGTEQYF.

This chain links TRBV18 with TRBJ2-3; 10 bases match TRBD1. The junction had 8 bases not matched to a gene; V was cut back by 0 bases and J by 2 bases. CDR1 is KGHSH, CDR2 LQKENI, per germline. The CDR3 is made up of 18 amino acids. CDR3 in amino acids: CASSPPHRTGGPTDTQYF. CDR3 nucleotides: TGTGCCAGCTCACCACCACACCGGACAGGGGGACCCACAGATACGCAGTATTTT.

The gene calls are TRBV7-9 and TRBJ2-2; possibly TRBD1 for D (5 bases). This CDR3 region has 15 residues. Germline V gives CDR1 SEHNR, CDR2 FQNEAQ (reference sequence). V gave up 3 bases and J gave up 3 bases, with 11 bases separating them. In DNA form, the CDR3 reads TGTGCCAGCAGCTTGGGGCGAACTTACACCGGGGAGCTGTTTTTT. Amino acids: CASSLGRTYTGELFF.

This sequence joins TRBV30 and TRBJ2-5; D may correspond to TRBD1 or TRBD2 (7 bases each). Germline lookup yields CDR1 GTSNPN and CDR2 SVGIG (reference sequence). CDR3 length: 16 residues. V was pared by 4 bases and J by 7 bases, with 25 bases between. The CDR3 protein is CAWTLGGGRSGGTQYF. The CDR3 coding sequence is TGTGCCTGGACTCTAGGGGGCGGGAGAAGTGGGGGGACCCAGTACTTC.

This clone was counted a single time. The chain has TRBV7-2 and TRBJ2-1; 9 bases are a match to TRBD2. V was pared by 0 bases and J by 7 bases, with 7 bases of the junction left unmatched. Germline loops: CDR1 SGHTA, CDR2 FQGNSA. CDR3 size: 16 residues. CDR3 loop: CASSLAAGGPWNEQFF. The CDR3 DNA reads TGTGCCAGCAGCTTAGCGGCGGGAGGGCCATGGAATGAGCAGTTCTTC.

The gene calls are TRBV4-2 and TRBJ2-7; 7 nucleotides line up with TRBD2. CDR1 is LGHNA, CDR2 YNFKEQ, per germline. The CDR3 contains 15 residues. Germline trimming cut 5 bases from V and 3 bases from J; bases unmatched to any gene: 10. CDR3 amino acids: CASSLRGGSYYEQYF. The DNA of the CDR3 is TGTGCCAGCAGCTTGCGCGGGGGAAGCTACTACGAGCAGTACTTC.

The CDR3 loop is CASSLDPGQETQYF. CDR3 coding DNA: TGTGCCAGCAGCTTAGATCCAGGGCAAGAGACCCAGTACTTC. This sequence joins TRBV7-8 and TRBJ2-5; maybe TRBD1 (5 bases). The germline V gene encodes CDR1 SGHVS and CDR2 FQNEAQ. This CDR3 contains 14 residues. V was trimmed by 1 base and J by 2 bases, leaving 8 bases between them.

The rearrangement uses TRBV5-1 and TRBJ2-1; perhaps TRBD2 as D (6 bases). There are 16 residues in the CDR3. Trimming cost V 0 bases and J 1 base, with 11 bases left between them. Germline V gene data show CDR1 as SGHRS and CDR2 as YFSETQ. CDR3: CASSLVPGDSYNEQFF. The CDR3 coding sequence is TGCGCCAGCAGCTTGGTTCCGGGGGATTCCTACAATGAGCAGTTCTTC.

The rearrangement joins TRBV30 to TRBJ2-7; 9 bases match TRBD2. The germline V gene has CDR1 GTSNPN and CDR2 SVGIG (reference sequence). CDR3 length equals 15 residues. Trimming at V came to 3 bases and at J to 7 bases, leaving 13 bases not matched to a gene. The CDR3 protein is CAWRTVSASGIEQYF. The DNA of the CDR3 is TGTGCCTGGAGGACCGTCTCGGCTAGCGGGATAGAGCAGTACTTC.